The rows below give T cell receptor beta chains drawn from one sample of a study of T cell repertoires in cytomegalovirus infection. TCRdb itself ran the reads through MiXCR, one entry per CDR3 protein. The sample records about 160,000 distinct CDR3 sequences, 15% to 20% being singletons. Material for sequencing was CD8+ T cells from PBMCs. All receptors derive from a human donor in good health (CMV status not recorded). Some clones in this sample may be carry-over from other donors' samples. Both conserved end residues are part of each CDR3. The D gene is left open where the match is weak. Size values are once, few and many counts, or a class for expanded clones, and some rows have none.

j_call: TRBJ1-1
d_call: NA
v_call: TRBV12-3/TRBV12-4
clone_size: few
cdr3_aa: CASSLRGVNTEAFF
cdr3_nt: TGTGCCAGCAGTCTCCGGGGAGTGAACACTGAAGCTTTCTTT

j_call: TRBJ2-6
d_call: NA
v_call: TRBV4-3
clone_size: NA
cdr3_aa: CASSQDVGSGANVLTF
cdr3_nt: TGCGCCAGCAGCCAAGATGTGGGGTCTGGGGCCAACGTCCTGACTTTC

j_call: TRBJ1-1
d_call: NA
v_call: TRBV7-3
clone_size: NA
cdr3_aa: CASSLIPGSDTEAFF
cdr3_nt: TGTGCCAGCAGCTTAATTCCGGGTTCTGACACTGAAGCTTTCTTT

j_call: TRBJ2-5
d_call: NA
v_call: TRBV7-9
clone_size: few
cdr3_aa: CASSYPGAEQETQYF
cdr3_nt: TGTGCCAGCAGCTACCCGGGGGCCGAACAAGAGACCCAGTACTTC

j_call: TRBJ1-1
d_call: NA
v_call: TRBV7-9
clone_size: few
cdr3_aa: CASSREGSTEAFF
cdr3_nt: TGTGCCAGCAGCCGGGAGGGGAGCACTGAAGCTTTCTTT

j_call: TRBJ2-4
d_call: TRBD1
v_call: TRBV29-1
clone_size: few
cdr3_aa: CSVDRGRNIQYF
cdr3_nt: TGCAGCGTTGACAGGGGGAGAAACATTCAGTACTTC

j_call: TRBJ2-1
d_call: TRBD1
v_call: TRBV28
clone_size: NA
cdr3_aa: CASSLTGGVAYNEQFF
cdr3_nt: TGTGCCAGCAGTTTAACAGGGGGCGTCGCATACAATGAGCAGTTCTTC

j_call: TRBJ2-5
d_call: NA
v_call: TRBV7-8
clone_size: many
cdr3_aa: CASSLRAAGTQYF
cdr3_nt: TGTGCCAGCAGCTTAAGGGCGGCGGGGACCCAGTACTTC

j_call: TRBJ2-6
d_call: TRBD2
v_call: TRBV7-9
clone_size: few
cdr3_aa: CASSLELEGTTPPGANVLTF
cdr3_nt: TGTGCCAGCAGCTTAGAGTTAGAAGGGACTACCCCCCCTGGGGCCAACGTCCTGACTTTC

j_call: TRBJ2-1
d_call: TRBD1
v_call: TRBV18
clone_size: NA
cdr3_aa: CASSRGTGYDEQFF
cdr3_nt: TGTGCCAGCTCACGAGGGACAGGGTACGATGAGCAGTTCTTC

j_call: TRBJ2-7
d_call: NA
v_call: TRBV6-1
clone_size: NA
cdr3_aa: CASSEGPDRYTYEQYF
cdr3_nt: TGTGCCAGCAGTGAGGGTCCCGACAGGTACACCTACGAGCAGTACTTC

j_call: TRBJ2-7
d_call: NA
v_call: TRBV28
clone_size: once
cdr3_aa: CATTEGRMLYEQYF
cdr3_nt: TGTGCCACCACGGAAGGGAGGATGTTATACGAGCAGTACTTC

j_call: TRBJ2-3
d_call: NA
v_call: TRBV7-3
clone_size: NA
cdr3_aa: CASSPQGEPGYTQYF
cdr3_nt: TGTGCCAGCAGCCCCCAGGGTGAGCCTGGGTATACGCAGTATTTT

j_call: TRBJ2-3
d_call: NA
v_call: TRBV29-1
clone_size: few
cdr3_aa: CSVGGGDITDTQYF
cdr3_nt: TGCAGCGTTGGGGGAGGAGACATCACAGATACGCAGTATTTT

j_call: TRBJ2-5
d_call: NA
v_call: TRBV7-6
clone_size: NA
cdr3_aa: CASSWGQETQYF
cdr3_nt: TGTGCCAGCAGCTGGGGTCAAGAGACCCAGTACTTC

j_call: TRBJ1-1
d_call: NA
v_call: TRBV28
clone_size: NA
cdr3_aa: CASSFGGYTEAFF
cdr3_nt: TGTGCCAGCAGTTTTGGGGGTTACACTGAAGCTTTCTTT

j_call: TRBJ2-1
d_call: TRBD2
v_call: TRBV7-8
clone_size: few
cdr3_aa: CASSLTGGSEQFF
cdr3_nt: TGTGCCAGCAGCTTAACGGGGGGTAGTGAGCAGTTCTTC

j_call: TRBJ1-5
d_call: NA
v_call: TRBV19
clone_size: NA
cdr3_aa: CASKGQGFYQPQHF
cdr3_nt: TGTGCCAGTAAAGGGCAGGGGTTTTATCAGCCCCAGCATTTT

j_call: TRBJ2-1
d_call: NA
v_call: TRBV6-5
clone_size: NA
cdr3_aa: CASSYEFSYNEQFF
cdr3_nt: TGTGCCAGCAGTTACGAGTTCTCCTACAATGAGCAGTTCTTC

j_call: TRBJ2-7
d_call: NA
v_call: TRBV14
clone_size: NA
cdr3_aa: CASSQVGSGINYEQYF
cdr3_nt: TGTGCCAGCAGCCAAGTTGGGAGCGGTATTAACTACGAGCAGTACTTC

j_call: TRBJ2-7
d_call: NA
v_call: TRBV5-6
clone_size: NA
cdr3_aa: CASSPILTYEQYF
cdr3_nt: TGTGCCAGCAGCCCCATCTTGACCTACGAGCAGTACTTC

j_call: TRBJ1-1
d_call: TRBD1
v_call: TRBV7-9
clone_size: few
cdr3_aa: CASSLTTGGDTEAFF
cdr3_nt: TGTGCCAGCAGCTTAACTACAGGGGGTGACACTGAAGCTTTCTTT

j_call: TRBJ2-3
d_call: NA
v_call: TRBV6-2/TRBV6-3
clone_size: NA
cdr3_aa: CASSYHRQSTDTQYF
cdr3_nt: TGTGCCAGCAGTTATCATCGACAGAGCACAGATACGCAGTATTTT

j_call: TRBJ1-2
d_call: TRBD1
v_call: TRBV12-3/TRBV12-4
clone_size: few
cdr3_aa: CASSRQGTRPYGYTF
cdr3_nt: TGTGCCAGCAGTCGACAGGGGACAAGACCCTATGGCTACACCTTC

j_call: TRBJ1-5
d_call: NA
v_call: TRBV28
clone_size: NA
cdr3_aa: CASNGGGVEPQHF
cdr3_nt: TGTGCCAGCAATGGGGGGGGGGTCGAGCCCCAGCATTTT

j_call: TRBJ2-2
d_call: NA
v_call: TRBV28
clone_size: few
cdr3_aa: CASSFRLNTGELFF
cdr3_nt: TGTGCCAGCAGTTTTCGGTTGAACACCGGGGAGCTGTTTTTT